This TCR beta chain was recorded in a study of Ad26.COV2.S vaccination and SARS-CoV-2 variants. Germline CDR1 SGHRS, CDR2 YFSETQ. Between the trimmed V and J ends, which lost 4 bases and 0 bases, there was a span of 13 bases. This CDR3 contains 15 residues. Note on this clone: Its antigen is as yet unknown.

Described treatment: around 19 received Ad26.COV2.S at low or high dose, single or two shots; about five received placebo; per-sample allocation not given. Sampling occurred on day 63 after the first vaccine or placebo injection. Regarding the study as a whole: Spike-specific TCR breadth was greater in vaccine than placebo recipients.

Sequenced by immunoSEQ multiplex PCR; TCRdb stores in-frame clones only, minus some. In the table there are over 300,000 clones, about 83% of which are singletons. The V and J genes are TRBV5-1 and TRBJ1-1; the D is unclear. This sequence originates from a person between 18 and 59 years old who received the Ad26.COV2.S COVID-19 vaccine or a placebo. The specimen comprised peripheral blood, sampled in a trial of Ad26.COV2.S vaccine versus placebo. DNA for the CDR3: TGCGCCAGCAGCCCGGACTTTACAGTGAACACTGAAGCTTTCTTT. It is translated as CASSPDFTVNTEAFF.